The 27 T cell receptor beta chains listed next were all sequenced from one sample in a study of prognosis after radiotherapy for stage I lung cancer. Genomic DNA yielded TCR beta CDR3, amplified by two-round multiplex PCR. The use of primers specific to each TRBV and TRBJ gene characterized first-round PCR. One entry per CDR3 protein, called by TCRdb with MiXCR from the multiplex PCR reads. The table records some 23,000 distinct CDR3 sequences, about 40% of them present only once. This material consisted of PBMCs, taken before or after stereotactic body radiation therapy (not recorded which). The receptor set was obtained from a donor over 45 with non-small cell lung cancer.

This clonotype showed up many times. The rearrangement joins TRBV27 to TRBJ2-3; D unclear. The CDR3 is 13 amino acids. CDR1 and CDR2 (germline): MNHEY, SMNVEV (reference sequence). Trimming left V 6 bases short and J 2 bases short, with 9 bases between. CDR3 nucleotide sequence: TGTGCCAGCAGCACTCAGGCCACAGATACGCAGTATTTT. Translation gives CASSTQATDTQYF.

Ten or more counts support this clonotype. This chain connects TRBV7-3 to TRBJ2-6, with TRBD1 matching 10 bases. The CDR3 length is 17 residues. The V gene's germline CDR1 is SGHTA and CDR2 FQGTGA. V was clipped by 5 bases and J by 2 bases; unmatched bases: 6. The CDR3 spells CASSDDRGRTGANVLTF. CDR3 coding DNA: TGTGCCAGCAGCGACGACAGGGGGCGCACTGGGGCCAACGTCCTGACTTTC.

This clonotype ranks as medium-sized. The V call is TRBV11-2, the J call TRBJ2-2; tentative D call: TRBD2 (6 bases). Trimming cost V 1 base and J 1 base, with 13 bases left between them. Germline V gives CDR1 SGHAT, CDR2 FQNNGV. The CDR3 length is 17 residues. Here the CDR3 DNA reads TGTGCCAGCAGCTTAGCTCGAGGGACTGGGAACACCGGGGAGCTGTTTTTT. Its protein is CASSLARGTGNTGELFF.

This clonotype was detected many times. The V and J genes are TRBV27 and TRBJ1-2; D is unresolved. The CDR3 runs to 13 residues. The V end was cut by 8 bases, the J end by 6 bases, with 16 bases between. Germline CDR1 and CDR2: MNHEY and SMNVEV (reference sequence). This chain's CDR3 is CASPINPRNGYTF. In DNA form, the CDR3 reads TGTGCCAGCCCCATTAACCCCAGGAATGGCTACACCTTC.

Points on this clonotype: Sequence at one end of the junction differs from germline and may be a read error. The chain recombines TRBV6-5 with TRBJ2-5; TRBD2 might be the D (5 bases). The CDR3 runs 13 residues. Germline V gene data show CDR1 as MNHEY and CDR2 as SVGAGI. The CDR3: CASSYGVGETQYF. The CDR3 region has the DNA TGTGCCAGCAGTTACGGGGTCGGGGAGACCCAGTACTTT.

A word on this clonotype: It is likely a read error: a sequence one base away is far more abundant. This chain connects TRBV6-1 to TRBJ1-5; the D gene is possibly TRBD1 (6 bases). Looked up from germline, CDR1 is MNHNS and CDR2 is SASEGT. This CDR3 is 18 amino acids long. CDR3 loop: CSSEGRGGTRIEDQPQHF. CDR3 DNA sequence: TGTTCCAGCGAAGGTAGGGGGGGGACAAGGATCGAAGATCAGCCCCAGCATTTT.

This clonotype showed up many times. The chain links TRBV27 to TRBJ2-5; 8 bases fit TRBD1. This CDR3 has 13 residues. After removal of 6 bases from V and 5 bases from J, the junction contained 5 bases not matched to a gene. In germline, CDR1 is MNHEY, CDR2 SMNVEV (reference sequence). This CDR3 is CASSRQGTETQYF. The CDR3 DNA reads TGTGCCAGCAGCCGACAGGGGACGGAGACCCAGTACTTC.

Many counts were recorded for this clonotype. The chain employs TRBV30 and TRBJ1-1; D unresolved. Germline V gives CDR1 GTSNPN, CDR2 SVGIG (reference sequence). The CDR3 covers 11 residues. With 5 bases removed from V and 5 bases from J, the gap between germline ends came to 9 bases. The DNA of the CDR3 is TGTGCCTGGCTCTGGGCTACTGAAGCTTTCTTT. It encodes CAWLWATEAFF.

This clonotype was counted ten times or more. The chain carries TRBV5-4 and TRBJ2-5; 10 nucleotides agree with TRBD2. J lost 4 bases, V lost 5 bases, and 8 bases had no gene match. CDR1 and CDR2 from the germline V gene are SGHNT and YYREEE (reference sequence). This CDR3 is 15 amino acids long. CDR3: CASSWSGRARETQYF. CDR3 bases: TGTGCCAGCAGTTGGAGCGGGAGGGCCAGAGAGACCCAGTACTTC. Based on the CDR3 plus reference TRBV5-4 and TRBJ2-5, the full variable domain is ETGVTQSPTHLIKTRGQQVTLRCSSQSGHNTVSWYQQALGQGPQFIFQYYREEENGRGNFPPRFSGLQFPNYSSELNVNALELDDSALYLCASSWSGRARETQYFGPGTRLLVL.

The chain recombines TRBV19 with TRBJ1-2; D is ambiguous. This CDR3 contains 13 residues. V lost 4 bases and J lost 2, with 8 bases in between. CDR1 is LNHDA, CDR2 SQIVND, per germline (reference sequence). Here the CDR3 DNA reads TGTGCCAGTAGTACCGACATAAACTATGGCTACACCTTC. Protein product: CASSTDINYGYTF.

This clonotype was detected ten times or more. The chain joins TRBV20-1 to TRBJ1-5, with D possibly being TRBD1 (5 bases). There are 14 residues in the CDR3. The V end was cut by 5 bases, the J end by 2 bases, with 13 bases between. Germline assignment: CDR1 DFQATT and CDR2 SNEGSKA (reference sequence). The CDR3 DNA reads as TGCAGTGCTGGCCGGAGGGGCGGCAATCAGCCCCAGCATTTT. It codes for CSAGRRGGNQPQHF.

Notes on this clonotype: This likely stems from a read error, as it lies one base from a far larger clone. The genes are TRBV2 and TRBJ2-7; D perhaps matches TRBD2 (7 bases). The J call may not be correct, given that the DNA end is closer to TRBJ2-1. Germline V gives CDR1 SNHLY, CDR2 FYNNEI. The CDR3 runs 19 residues. For the CDR3, the DNA is TGTGCCCAAGCAGAGGGTGGACTAGTGGGAGGGGGGCCCTACAATGAGCAGTTCTTC. The encoded protein is CAQAEGGLVGGGPYNEQFF.

Of note for this clonotype: This may be a read error: a much more frequent sequence differs by one nucleotide. The CDR3 sequence: CSARDNVNVFGAFF. Here the CDR3 DNA reads TGCAGTGCTAGAGATAACGTAAATGTTTTCGGTGCGTTCTTC. The rearrangement joins TRBV20-1 to TRBJ2-1; D uncertain. This CDR3 region has 14 residues. Looked up from germline, CDR1 is DFQATT and CDR2 is SNEGSKA (reference sequence). V was shortened by 0 bases and J by 15 bases, with 21 bases between the two germline ends.

This clonotype has at least ten counts. The chain carries TRBV7-6 and TRBJ2-1; no clear D. This CDR3 is built from 12 residues. The germline CDR1 and CDR2 sequences are SGHVS and FNYEAQ. Trimming stripped 3 bases from V and 4 bases from J, with 4 bases between. The CDR3 DNA follows: TGTGCCAGCAGCTTTGGGTACAATGAGCAGTTCTTC. It encodes CASSFGYNEQFF.

This clonotype was counted at least ten times. The chain uses TRBV9 and TRBJ1-4; perhaps TRBD1 as D (5 bases). V lost 4 bases, J lost 5 bases, and 9 bases lay in between. Germline CDR1 is SGDLS and CDR2 is YYNGEE. The length of the CDR3 is 13 residues. The CDR3 loop reads CASSFGGNEKLFF. The DNA for the CDR3 is TGTGCCAGCAGCTTTGGGGGGAATGAAAAACTGTTTTTT. Drawing the rest from reference TRBV9 and TRBJ1-4, the complete variable domain is DSGVTQTPKHLITATGQRVTLRCSPRSGDLSVYWYQQSLDQGLQFLIQYYNGEERAKGNILERFSAQQFPDLHSELNLSSLELGDSALYFCASSFGGNEKLFFGSGTQLSVL.

The genes are TRBV30 and TRBJ1-3; weak D call: TRBD1 (6 bases). The germline V gene has CDR1 GTSNPN and CDR2 SVGIG (reference sequence). This CDR3 is 13 amino acids long. The V end was cut by 2 bases, the J end by 3 bases, with 8 bases between. The CDR3 loop is CAWSMTGGNTIYF. The CDR3 DNA follows: TGTGCCTGGAGTATGACAGGTGGAAACACCATATATTTT.

This clonotype was seen repeatedly, ten times or more. The chain joins TRBV7-9 to TRBJ1-1; possible D gene TRBD1, 5 bases. The CDR3 contains 17 residues. V was trimmed by 5 bases and J by 6 bases, leaving 25 bases between them. Germline assignment: CDR1 SEHNR and CDR2 FQNEAQ (reference sequence). The CDR3 protein is CASSRRDSQGMRSEAFF. The CDR3, as DNA: TGTGCCAGCAGCCGCCGGGACTCACAAGGTATGAGGTCTGAAGCTTTCTTT.

This clonotype was observed at least ten times. The chain joins TRBV20-1 to TRBJ2-5; 9 bases align to TRBD2. Unmatched junction bases numbered 7, after V lost 1 base and J lost 4 bases. Germline-derived CDR1 and CDR2 are DFQATT and SNEGSKA (reference sequence). There are 15 residues in the CDR3. CDR3 DNA: TGCAGTGCTAGAGGGGCGGGAGGGCCAAGAGAGACCCAGTACTTC. Protein product: CSARGAGGPRETQYF.

A note on this clonotype: This likely traces to a read error, being one base from a far larger clone. The rearrangement links TRBV25-1 to TRBJ2-7; 7 bases line up with TRBD2. Unmatched junction bases numbered 11, after V lost 2 bases and J lost 7 bases. Germline V CDR1 and CDR2: MGHDK, SYGVNS. The CDR3 loop spans 15 amino acids. Here the CDR3 reads CASSEGTNQYNEQYF. The CDR3 DNA follows: TGTGCCAGCAGTGAAGGGACTAATCAGTACAATGAGCAGTACTTC.

This clonotype was seen at least ten times. The chain recombines TRBV2 with TRBJ2-7; 7 nucleotides match TRBD2. Per germline, CDR1 SNHLY and CDR2 FYNNEI. The V segment lost 6 bases and the J segment 0 bases; nucleotides outside the gene matches: 8. The CDR3 is made up of 15 amino acids. CDR3 region: CASRLTSSHSYEQYF. CDR3 bases: TGTGCCAGCAGGTTGACTAGCAGCCACTCCTACGAGCAGTACTTC.

This clonotype has at least ten counts. The rearrangement joins TRBV4-1 to TRBJ2-3, with TRBD1 matching 9 bases. CDR1 MGHRA and CDR2 YSYEKL come from the germline V gene. There are 16 residues in the CDR3. V was pared by 2 bases and J by 2 bases, with 5 bases of the junction left unmatched. Here the CDR3 reads CASSQTGTGLTDTQYF. DNA of the CDR3: TGCGCCAGCAGCCAAACCGGGACAGGGCTCACAGATACGCAGTATTTT.

At least ten counts were recorded for this clonotype. This chain joins TRBV2 and TRBJ1-5, with TRBD1 identical over 8 bases. J lost 6 bases, V lost 7 bases, and 8 bases had no gene match. Germline lookup yields CDR1 SNHLY and CDR2 FYNNEI. This CDR3 has 14 amino acids. CDR3 region: CASKVDREGQPQHF. CDR3 coding DNA: TGTGCCAGCAAGGTGGACAGGGAGGGTCAGCCCCAGCATTTT.

This clonotype came up a few times. The chain is built from TRBV5-4 and TRBJ2-7, with D possibly being TRBD1 or TRBD2 (5 bases each). CDR3 length: 14 amino acids. The V and J ends lost 4 bases and 0 bases respectively, with 11 bases between them. The germline V gene has CDR1 SGHNT and CDR2 YYREEE (reference sequence). Here the CDR3 DNA reads TGTGCCAGCAGCGTGTTAGGGACCTCCTACGAGCAGTACTTC. Translation: CASSVLGTSYEQYF.

V gene TRBV28 combines with J gene TRBJ2-2; 8 bases are shared with TRBD2. The CDR3 contains 15 residues. With 5 bases clipped from V and 8 bases from J, the junction kept 10 bases outside the gene matches. CDR1 and CDR2 from the germline V gene are MDHEN and SYDVKM. CDR3 amino acids: CASSPIAGKTGELFF. The CDR3 DNA sequence: TGTGCCAGCAGTCCCATAGCGGGGAAAACAGGGGAGCTGTTTTTT.

This clonotype was seen many times. The J gene is TRBJ2-7, the V gene TRBV11-2, with D possibly matching TRBD1 (6 bases). CDR3 length: 18 residues. From germline, CDR1 is SGHAT and CDR2 FQNNGV. The V gene lost 0 bases and the J gene lost 5 bases, with 23 bases spanning the gap. The CDR3 nucleotides read TGTGCCAGCAGCTTAGATACGGGACAACGCTTTTTAATTCACGAGCAGTACTTC. Translated, it gives CASSLDTGQRFLIHEQYF.

This clonotype has just a few counts. Germline is not matched at one junction end, which may reflect a read error. J is TRBJ2-5 and V is TRBV27, with 7 bases that match TRBD2. CDR3 length: 16 amino acids. Germline assignment: CDR1 MNHEY and CDR2 SMNVEV (reference sequence). The CDR3 sequence is CVSSWGGLFDQETQYF. CDR3 coding DNA: TGTGTCAGCAGTTGGGGGGGACTCTTCGACCAAGAGACCCAGTACTTC.

J is TRBJ2-7 and V is TRBV18; TRBD1 or TRBD2 may be the D gene (7 bases each). Germline lookup yields CDR1 KGHSH and CDR2 LQKENI. The CDR3 extends over 15 amino acids. V gave up 3 bases and J gave up 2 bases, with 14 bases separating them. This CDR3 is CASSPSGTVTYEQYF. In DNA form, the CDR3 reads TGTGCCAGCTCACCGAGCGGGACAGTTACCTACGAGCAGTACTTC. The full variable domain, its missing parts supplied by reference TRBV18 and TRBJ2-7, is NAGVMQNPRHLVRRRGQEARLRCSPMKGHSHVYWYRQLPEEGLKFMVYLQKENIIDESGMPKERFSAEFPKEGPSILRIQQVVRGDSAAYFCASSPSGTVTYEQYFGPGTRLTVT.